This TCR beta chain was documented in a study of OX40 agonist ivuxolimab in advanced cancers. Study context: It was ivuxolimab, an agonistic anti-OX40 (CD134) antibody, that patients were treated with. Recorded diagnoses for dose-escalation patients were hepatocellular carcinoma, melanoma, renal cell or head and neck cancer.

The V gene lost 3 bases and the J gene lost 1 base, with 10 bases spanning the gap. This CDR3 comprises 14 residues. From germline, CDR1 is GTSNPN and CDR2 SVGIG (reference sequence). Autoimmune disease history or systemic immunosuppression led to patient exclusion. The protocol was immunoSEQ multiplex PCR, while the TCRdb copy is restricted to in-frame clones and leaves out a portion. The table includes approximately 77,000 clones, over 80% detected once. This specimen was CD4+ or CD8+ T cells sorted from blood, taken in a trial of the OX40 agonist ivuxolimab. The gene calls are TRBV30 and TRBJ1-5; D may be TRBD1 (6 bases). This TCR derives from an adult with an advanced solid tumor such as melanoma, head and neck, liver or kidney cancer. The CDR3: CAWRDQGSNQPQHF. The CDR3 DNA follows: TGTGCCTGGAGGGATCAGGGGAGCAATCAGCCCCAGCATTTT.